This T cell receptor beta chain was recovered during a study of shared clonotypes between healthy human individuals. Profiled with immunoSEQ multiplex PCR; TCRdb holds only in-frame clones, not every one. The sample has about 480,000 clones; around 79% are singletons. This CDR3 has 16 amino acids. Germline CDR1 and CDR2: MGHRA and YSYEKL. V trimming: 1 base; J trimming: 4 bases; junction bases outside the gene matches: 4. Sequencing input: PBMCs. This sequence was found in a middle-aged woman in good health. Some clones in this sample may be carry-over from other donors' samples. The V gene is TRBV4-1, the J gene TRBJ2-2, with 9 bases identical to TRBD2. The CDR3: CASSQVAGAGTGELFF. CDR3 nucleotides: TGCGCCAGCAGCCAAGTAGCGGGAGCGGGCACCGGGGAGCTGTTTTTT.